One sample yielded the 5 T cell receptor beta chains listed below, sequenced in a study of response to subunit inactivated influenza vaccine. TCRdb re-derived calls from the RT-PCR reads in MiXCR, one entry per CDR3 protein. Of about 700,000 distinct CDR3 sequences in the sample, approximately 14% were seen once. The input for sequencing was PBMCs from blood, taken 11 to 12 days after vaccination. The receptors here all came from a middle-aged man who received an inactivated influenza vaccine.

This clonotype showed up just a few times. This rearrangement joins TRBV9 to TRBJ2-7; 8 bases match TRBD1. After removal of 0 bases from V and 5 bases from J, the junction contained 4 bases not matched to a gene. CDR3 length equals 14 residues. Germline CDR1 reads SGDLS; CDR2 reads YYNGEE. CDR3 nucleotides: TGTGCCAGCAGCGTAGGGGTGACAGGGGACGAGCAGTACTTC. As protein: CASSVGVTGDEQYF.

This clonotype was seen only a few times. This chain connects TRBV12-3 or TRBV12-4 to TRBJ1-1; D unresolved. Deletions cut 3 bases from V and 3 bases from J, with 5 bases between. The CDR3 is made up of 12 amino acids. CDR3 loop: CASSFKHTEAFF. CDR3 nucleotides: TGTGCCAGCAGTTTTAAGCACACTGAAGCTTTCTTT.

This clonotype has ten or more counts. The chain uses TRBV3-2 and TRBJ2-6; no DNA check was done on the table's D call, TRBD2. TRBV3-2 is reported as a pseudogene. The length of the CDR3 is 18 residues. The CDR3 coding sequence is TGTGCCAGCAGCCCCAGACTAGCGGGAGGTAGTGGGGCCAACGTCCTGACTTTC. As protein: CASSPRLAGGSGANVLTF.

This clonotype has more than one count but fewer than ten. The CDR3 coding sequence is TGTGCCAGCAGCTCGCTAACACGAACCGGGGAGCTGTTTTTT. Its protein product is CASSSLTRTGELFF. V usage is TRBV11-3 and J usage is TRBJ2-2, with D unclear. Germline loops: CDR1 SGHNT, CDR2 YENEEA. The CDR3 covers 14 residues. V lost 4 bases and J lost 5, with 11 bases in between.

The V and J genes are TRBV23-1 and TRBJ2-7; 8 positions match TRBD1. TRBV23-1 counts as an open reading frame of uncertain function. The CDR3 has 16 amino acids. V dropped 7 bases and J dropped 2; count of bases not matched to a gene: 13. The CDR3 protein is CASIGYSGDRPYEQYF. For the CDR3, the DNA is TGCGCCAGCATCGGATACTCGGGGGACAGGCCCTACGAGCAGTACTTC.